The 4 T cell receptor beta chains presented below share a single source sample, sequenced in a study of technical replicates of blood from a few donors. Method: immunoSEQ multiplex PCR; TCRdb's copy keeps in-frame clones and lacks some. The sample contains about 93,000 clones, around 95% of which appear only once. The sequenced material came from T cells isolated from PBMCs. The receptors originated from a human donor in good health.

The genes are TRBV7-9 and TRBJ2-7; perhaps TRBD2 as D (6 bases). Germline CDR1 and CDR2: SEHNR and FQNEAQ (reference sequence). The CDR3 extends over 14 amino acids. Trimming removed 5 bases from V and 2 bases from J, with 13 bases in between. The CDR3 sequence is CASSPLRGTYEQYF. DNA of the CDR3: TGTGCCAGCAGCCCCCTTCGGGGGACCTACGAGCAGTACTTC.

The gene calls are TRBV23-1 and TRBJ1-5; D uncertain. TRBV23-1 is identified as an open reading frame with a role that is uncertain. This CDR3 comprises 13 residues. The ends were cut back, 8 bases at V and 5 bases at J, with 13 bases in the middle. The CDR3 sequence is CASRRRVHQPQHF. CDR3 DNA: TGCGCCAGCCGAAGGAGGGTCCATCAGCCCCAGCATTTT.

This chain connects TRBV23-1 to TRBJ2-1; TRBD2 matches at 8 bases. TRBV23-1 is marked as an open reading frame, function uncertain. The trim removed 2 bases at V and 9 bases at J, leaving 9 bases unmatched. This CDR3 comprises 15 residues. The CDR3 nucleotides are TGCGCCAGCAGTCAAAGACAGCGGGAGTTCACTGAGCAGTTCTTC. Translation gives CASSQRQREFTEQFF.

The rearrangement joins TRBV27 to TRBJ2-2; 8 bases line up with TRBD2. Germline loops: CDR1 MNHEY, CDR2 SMNVEV (reference sequence). The trim removed 2 bases at V and 8 bases at J, leaving 10 bases unmatched. The length of the CDR3 is 16 residues. This chain's CDR3 is CASSLSGSLSSGELFF. The CDR3 nucleotides read TGTGCCAGCAGTTTAAGCGGGAGTTTGTCATCGGGGGAGCTGTTTTTT.